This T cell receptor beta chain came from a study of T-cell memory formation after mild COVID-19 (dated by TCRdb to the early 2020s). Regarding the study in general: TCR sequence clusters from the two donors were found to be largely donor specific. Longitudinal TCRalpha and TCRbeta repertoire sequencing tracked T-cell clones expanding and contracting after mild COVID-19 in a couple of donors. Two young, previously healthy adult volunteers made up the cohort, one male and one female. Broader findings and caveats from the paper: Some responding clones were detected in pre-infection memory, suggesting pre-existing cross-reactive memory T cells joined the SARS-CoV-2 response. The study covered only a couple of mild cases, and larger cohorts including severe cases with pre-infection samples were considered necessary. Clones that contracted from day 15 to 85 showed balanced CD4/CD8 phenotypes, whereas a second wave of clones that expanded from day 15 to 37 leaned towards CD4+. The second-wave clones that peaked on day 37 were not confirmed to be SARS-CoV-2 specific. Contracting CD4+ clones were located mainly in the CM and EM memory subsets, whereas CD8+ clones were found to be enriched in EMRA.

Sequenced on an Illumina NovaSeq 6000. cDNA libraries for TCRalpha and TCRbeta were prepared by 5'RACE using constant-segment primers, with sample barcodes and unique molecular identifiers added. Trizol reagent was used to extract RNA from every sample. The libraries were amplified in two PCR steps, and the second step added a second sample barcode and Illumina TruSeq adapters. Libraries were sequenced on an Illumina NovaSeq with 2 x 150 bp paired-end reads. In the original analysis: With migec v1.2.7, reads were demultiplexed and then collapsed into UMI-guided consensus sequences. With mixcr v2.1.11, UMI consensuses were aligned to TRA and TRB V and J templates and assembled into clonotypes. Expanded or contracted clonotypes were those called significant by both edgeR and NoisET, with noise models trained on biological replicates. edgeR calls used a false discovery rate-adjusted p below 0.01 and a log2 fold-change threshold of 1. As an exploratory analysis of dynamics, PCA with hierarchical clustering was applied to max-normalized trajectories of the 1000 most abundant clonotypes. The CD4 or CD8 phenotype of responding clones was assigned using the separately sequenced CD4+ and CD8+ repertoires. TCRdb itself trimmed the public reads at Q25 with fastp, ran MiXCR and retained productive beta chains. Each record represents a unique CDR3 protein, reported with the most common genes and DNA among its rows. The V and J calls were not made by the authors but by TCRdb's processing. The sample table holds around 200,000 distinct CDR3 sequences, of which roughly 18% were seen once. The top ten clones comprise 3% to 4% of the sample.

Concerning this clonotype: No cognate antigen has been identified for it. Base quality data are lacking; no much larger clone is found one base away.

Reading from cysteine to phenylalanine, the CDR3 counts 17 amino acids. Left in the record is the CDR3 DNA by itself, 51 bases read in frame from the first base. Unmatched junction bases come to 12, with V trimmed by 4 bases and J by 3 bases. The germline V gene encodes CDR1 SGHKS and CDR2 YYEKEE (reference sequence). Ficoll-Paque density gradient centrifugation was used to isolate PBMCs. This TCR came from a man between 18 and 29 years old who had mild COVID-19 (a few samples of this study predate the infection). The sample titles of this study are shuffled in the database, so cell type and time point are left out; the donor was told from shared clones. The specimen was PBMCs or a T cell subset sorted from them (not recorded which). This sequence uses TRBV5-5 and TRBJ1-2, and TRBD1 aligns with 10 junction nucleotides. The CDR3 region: CASSPRDIGQGDYGYTF. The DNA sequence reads TGTGCCAGCAGCCCTAGAGATATTGGACAGGGGGACTATGGCTACACCTTC.